This T cell receptor beta chain was observed in a study of shared clonotypes between healthy human individuals. The sample holds one count of this clone. Antigen: not known. Points from the study as a whole: Incomplete sequencing of sorted subsets was indicated by rarefaction despite large depth. The study drew on few donors, limiting represented genetic and exposure-history diversity. On the whole, naive subsets had larger estimated richness than memory subsets had. Naive CD4 clonotypes were shared across a handful of donors at 4.5% to 6%.

TCRdb's copy holds only in-frame clones and misses some; the assay was immunoSEQ multiplex PCR. Altogether hundreds of thousands of clones are present, 96% being singletons, with the ten largest covering around 0.3%. This CDR3 spans 15 amino acids. Germline CDR1 reads MNHEY; CDR2 reads SVGAGI. V was pared by 6 bases and J by 5 bases, with 10 bases of the junction left unmatched. The sequenced sample was memory CD8+ T cells sorted from blood. Documented subset: CD45RO+ cells pooled with CCR7-negative TemRA cells. This clonotype was sampled from a man under 40 in good health. The chain is built from TRBV6-5 and TRBJ2-1; TRBD1 aligns across 7 bases. CDR3 sequence reads: CASSLRDSANNEQFF. The DNA of the CDR3 is TGTGCCAGCAGCCTCCGGGACAGCGCCAACAATGAGCAGTTCTTC.